The 31 T cell receptor beta chains presented below share a single source sample, sequenced in a study of blood T cell repertoires in acute mononucleosis. Sample time point: acute infectious mononucleosis, at clinical presentation within 2 weeks of symptom onset (visit 1). Repertoires were generated with immunoSEQ multiplex PCR, while TCRdb's copy carries only in-frame clones and drops some. There are 7,800 or so clones in the sample; about 25% occur only once, and around 30% lies in the top ten. The sequences come from EBV YVL epitope tetramer+ CD8+ T cells sorted from PBMCs, collected during acute infectious mononucleosis. The subset denotes: CD8 T cells binding a tetramer with EBV BRLF1 109-117 peptide (YVL-BR). These receptor sequences come from a woman between 18 and 29 years old with infectious mononucleosis caused by EBV.

This clone has at least ten counts. The V and J genes are TRBV5-5 and TRBJ2-7, with 7 bases lining up with TRBD1. V shed 4 bases and J 4 bases; nucleotides not matched to a gene: 8. Per the germline V gene, CDR1 is SGHKS and CDR2 is YYEKEE (reference sequence). The CDR3 extends over 14 amino acids. The CDR3 DNA reads TGTGCCAGCAGCCCCTGGGACAGCCTTTACGAGCAGTACTTC. It yields the protein CASSPWDSLYEQYF.

A remark on this clone: A far larger clone is just one base off, so this is likely a read error. V is TRBV7-3 and J is TRBJ2-1; 8 bases align to TRBD1. CDR3 length: 15 residues. Germline V gene data show CDR1 as SGHTA and CDR2 as FQGTGA. CDR3 coding DNA: TGTGCCAGCAGCCCCGACCCGACAGGGGTCAATGAGCGGTTCTTC. This sequence encodes CASSPDPTGVNERFF.

This clone is a singleton in its sample. The chain uses TRBV30 and TRBJ2-2; 11 positions match TRBD2. This CDR3 is built from 15 residues. After removal of 5 bases from V and 16 bases from J, the junction contained 18 bases not matched to a gene. CDR1 is GTSNPN and CDR2 is SVGIG in the germline V gene (reference sequence). CDR3 loop: CAWSVLAGGTTGEFF. The CDR3 region has the DNA TGTGCCTGGTCCGTTTTAGCGGGAGGGACCACCGGGGAGTTTTTT.

Concerning this clone: Given a far larger clone just one base away, this is likely a sequencing read error. The chain combines TRBV11-2 with TRBJ2-5, with a tentative D call TRBD2 (6 bases). The ends were cut back, 7 bases at V and 2 bases at J, with 17 bases in the middle. The CDR3 consists of 15 residues. Germline CDR1 SGHAT, CDR2 FQNNGV. CDR3 in DNA: TGTGCCAGCATGAGGCAGTTGGCGGGGCAAGAGACCCAGTACTTC. It yields the protein CASMRQLAGQETQYF.

This clone is medium-sized by share. Other DNA sequences of this sample code for an identical CDR3. The chain combines TRBV28 with TRBJ1-5, with D uncertain. The CDR3 is made up of 15 amino acids. V lost 1 base to trimming and J lost 0 bases, with 7 bases between them. From germline, CDR1 is MDHEN and CDR2 SYDVKM. The CDR3, as DNA: TGTGCCAGCAGTTTATTAGAGGGTAGCAATCAGCCCCAGCATTTT. The encoded protein is CASSLLEGSNQPQHF.

At least ten counts were recorded for this clone. The same CDR3 arises from other DNA sequences in this sample as well. The CDR3 nucleotides are TGTGCCAGCAGTTCATTGACAGGGAGTGGAGAGACCCAGTACTTC. Residues: CASSSLTGSGETQYF. The chain uses TRBV6-5 and TRBJ2-5, with 7 bases fitting TRBD1. Trimming removed 4 bases from V and 4 bases from J; junction bases left unmatched: 9. Per the germline V gene, CDR1 is MNHEY and CDR2 is SVGAGI. The CDR3 covers 15 residues.

This chain connects TRBV27 to TRBJ2-7; D is ambiguous. The CDR3 has 15 amino acids. Deletions cut 6 bases from V and 4 bases from J, with 19 bases between. The germline gives CDR1 MNHEY, CDR2 SMNVEV (reference sequence). The CDR3 reads CASSSSEVGMYEQYF. CDR3 nucleotide sequence: TGTGCCAGCAGCTCGAGTGAGGTGGGAATGTACGAGCAGTACTTC.

About this clone itself: A far larger clone is a single base away, which makes a read error likely. The rearrangement uses TRBV29-1 and TRBJ2-7; D remains ambiguous. Germline values: CDR1 SQVTM, CDR2 ANQGSEA. The CDR3 contains 13 residues. Trimming took 4 bases from V and 6 from J, leaving 16 bases between them. The DNA for the CDR3 is TGCAGCGTTGGAGTGGGCACCGGCAGCGAGCAGTACTTC. Its protein is CSVGVGTGSEQYF.

The rearrangement links TRBV27 to TRBJ1-2; the D is unclear. Germline V CDR1 and CDR2: MNHEY, SMNVEV (reference sequence). Between the trimmed V and J ends, which lost 3 bases and 4 bases, there was a span of 21 bases. This CDR3 region has 17 residues. DNA for the CDR3: TGTGCCAGCAGTTTCCAGGCCCTCAAATGGTCGTCCTATGGCTACACCTTC. It is translated as CASSFQALKWSSYGYTF.

This clone was detected only once. The chain joins TRBV7-6 to TRBJ2-5, with 15 bases matching TRBD2. The CDR3 sequence is 15 residues long. Germline V gene sequence: CDR1 SGHVS, CDR2 FNYEAQ. The junction had 5 bases not matched to a gene; V was cut back by 6 bases and J by 6 bases. CDR3 nucleotide sequence: TGTGCCAGCAGTGGACTAGCGGGAGGGTTGAAGACCCAGTACTTC. Translating gives CASSGLAGGLKTQYF.

This clone is medium-sized. The rearrangement uses TRBV19 and TRBJ2-2; D not certain. The germline V gene encodes CDR1 LNHDA and CDR2 SQIVND (reference sequence). This CDR3 region has 12 residues. V was shortened by 8 bases and J by 4 bases, with 8 bases between the two germline ends. CDR3 loop: CASWVGTGELFF. In nucleotides, the CDR3 is TGTGCCAGTTGGGTGGGCACCGGGGAGCTGTTTTTT.

This clone was observed a few times. A junction boundary mismatches the germline segment, possibly from a read error. Other DNA sequences of this sample code for an identical CDR3. The chain joins TRBV5-4 to TRBJ2-7; maybe TRBD2 (6 bases). From germline, CDR1 is SGHNT and CDR2 YYREEE (reference sequence). The CDR3 covers 15 residues. The CDR3 sequence: CASSPGTGEGYEQYF. The CDR3 DNA follows: TGCGCCAGCAGCCCGGGAACGGGGGAAGGGTACGAGCAGTACTTC.

The chain has TRBV6-5 and TRBJ1-5, with D tentatively TRBD1 (6 bases). Germline lookup yields CDR1 MNHEY and CDR2 SVGAGI. There are 15 residues in the CDR3. Trimming left V 6 bases short and J 2 bases short, with 14 bases between. CDR3 nucleotide sequence: TGTGCCAGCAGCCATACAGGGCCGGGCAATCAGCCCCAGCATTTT. It translates to CASSHTGPGNQPQHF.

Many counts were recorded for this clone. V and J are TRBV11-2 and TRBJ2-3, with 12 nucleotides matching TRBD2. Germline V gene data show CDR1 as SGHAT and CDR2 as FQNNGV. The CDR3 totals 15 residues. J lost 6 bases, V lost 6 bases, and 7 bases had no gene match. For the CDR3, the DNA is TGTGCCAGCAGTCAGACTAGCGGGAGTGGGGATACGCAGTATTTT. Encoded protein: CASSQTSGSGDTQYF. Full variable domain (remainder filled in from reference TRBV11-2 and TRBJ2-3): EAGVAQSPRYKIIEKRQSVAFWCNPISGHATLYWYQQILGQGPKLLIQFQNNGVVDDSQLPKDRFSAERLKGVDSTLKIQPAKLEDSAVYLCASSQTSGSGDTQYFGPGTRLTVL.

V and J are TRBV30 and TRBJ2-3; D is uncertain. V lost 3 bases, J lost 5 bases, and 9 bases lay in between. The CDR3 runs 12 residues. Germline CDR1 is GTSNPN and CDR2 is SVGIG (reference sequence). The CDR3 nucleotides read TGTGCCTGGAGCTTCCGTGTAGATACGCAGTATTTT. Its protein product is CAWSFRVDTQYF.

The sample holds a few counts of this clone. It is likely a read error: a sequence one base away is far more abundant. The sample contains more than one DNA sequence encoding this CDR3. The rearrangement uses TRBV13 and TRBJ2-7, with 10 bases fitting TRBD1. Germline lookup yields CDR1 PRHDT and CDR2 FYEKMQ (reference sequence). This CDR3 has 15 residues. V shed 5 bases, J shed 4 bases, and the junction held 8 bases outside the gene matches. The CDR3 spells CASSPGTGEGYEQYF. CDR3 in DNA: TGTGCCAGCAGCCCCGGGACAGGGGAAGGATACGAGCAGTACTTC.

The V and J genes are TRBV25-1 and TRBJ2-1; unclear D gene. Deletions cut 5 bases from V and 6 bases from J, with 8 bases between. Germline CDR1 MGHDK, CDR2 SYGVNS. This CDR3 region has 12 residues. CDR3 bases: TGTGCCAGCAGTTTACTTGGCAATGAGCAGTTCTTC. It yields the protein CASSLLGNEQFF.

This clone has a single count. The chain recombines TRBV18 with TRBJ2-7, with unresolved D. There are 13 residues in the CDR3. Germline V gene lookup returns CDR1 KGHSH and CDR2 LQKENI. V was shortened by 0 bases and J by 3 bases, with 6 bases between the two germline ends. CDR3 residues: CASSPPTVYEQYF. The CDR3 region has the DNA TGTGCCAGCTCACCACCGACGGTCTACGAGCAGTACTTC.

V and J are TRBV29-1 and TRBJ1-4; unclear D gene. V shed 4 bases and J shed 0 bases, with 9 bases lying between them. Germline V gives CDR1 SQVTM, CDR2 ANQGSEA. The CDR3 length is 14 residues. CDR3 DNA sequence: TGCAGCGTTGGGAGTTTTCCAACTAATGAAAAACTGTTTTTT. It specifies CSVGSFPTNEKLFF.

V and J are TRBV11-2 and TRBJ2-7, with a weak D call TRBD1 (5 bases). Germline CDR1 and CDR2: SGHAT and FQNNGV. V was trimmed by 6 bases and J by 3 bases, leaving 9 bases between them. The CDR3 is made up of 12 amino acids. The CDR3 DNA reads as TGTGCCAGCAGTCCAGACAGCTACGAGCAGTACTTC. Translation: CASSPDSYEQYF.

The genes are TRBV28 and TRBJ2-1, with a possible D match to TRBD2 (6 bases). The germline V gene has CDR1 MDHEN and CDR2 SYDVKM. The V gene lost 6 bases and the J gene lost 10 bases, with 13 bases spanning the gap. The CDR3 totals 12 residues. CDR3 coding DNA: TGTGCCAGCAGGCAACAGACTAGGGAGCAGTTCTTC. Residues: CASRQQTREQFF.

This clone turned up a few times. The rearrangement links TRBV11-3 to TRBJ2-1; D not resolved. The V gene lost 6 bases and the J gene lost 7 bases, with 10 bases spanning the gap. This CDR3 comprises 12 residues. The germline V gene encodes CDR1 SGHNT and CDR2 YENEEA. The CDR3 loop is CASSEQANEQFF. The DNA of the CDR3 is TGTGCCAGCAGTGAACAAGCGAATGAGCAGTTCTTC.

The genes are TRBV6-5 and TRBJ2-7; TRBD2 matches at 10 bases. J was trimmed by 6 bases and V by 6 bases; bases with no gene match: 11. Germline CDR1 MNHEY, CDR2 SVGAGI. The CDR3 runs to 15 residues. DNA for the CDR3: TGTGCCAGCAGCTTAGAACCTAGCGGGGGCAGCGAGCAGTACTTC. Translating it yields CASSLEPSGGSEQYF.

Many counts were recorded for this clone. This chain connects TRBV9 to TRBJ2-6, with TRBD1 matching over 9 bases. CDR1 and CDR2 from the germline V gene are SGDLS and YYNGEE. V lost 7 bases, J lost 3 bases, and 5 bases stayed unmatched. The CDR3 sequence is 15 residues long. The CDR3 loop is CASGGQGGGANVLTF. DNA for the CDR3: TGTGCCAGCGGGGGACAGGGTGGTGGGGCCAACGTCCTGACTTTC.

This clone was found many times. The rearrangement uses TRBV6-4 and TRBJ2-1; 8 nucleotides align to TRBD2. CDR3 length: 15 amino acids. CDR1 MRHNA and CDR2 SNTAGT come from the germline V gene. The ends lost 6 bases at V and 10 bases at J; junction bases unmatched: 14. The CDR3 sequence is CASRPLLGGAMEQFF. In nucleotides, the CDR3 is TGTGCCAGCAGACCCCTCCTCGGGGGGGCCATGGAGCAGTTCTTC.

The chain joins TRBV6-4 to TRBJ2-7; D gene unclear. V was clipped by 5 bases and J by 4 bases, with 12 bases between them. The CDR3 runs to 13 residues. Germline V gene data show CDR1 as MRHNA and CDR2 as SNTAGT. This CDR3 reads CASSWTPSYEQYF. CDR3 bases: TGTGCCAGCAGTTGGACCCCTTCGTACGAGCAGTACTTC.

This clone has a count of ten or more. The gene calls are TRBV7-2 and TRBJ1-1; D is uncertain. The germline V gene has CDR1 SGHTA and CDR2 FQGNSA. The CDR3 runs 15 residues. V gave up 1 base and J gave up 8 bases, with 17 bases separating them. CDR3 DNA sequence: TGTGCCAGCAGCTTAGTAACCCCGACTACGGGGGAAGCTTTCTTT. Protein: CASSLVTPTTGEAFF.

As concerns this clone: A single base is all that separates this from a far larger clone, so a read error is likely. The sample carries other DNA sequences with the same CDR3. The J gene is TRBJ2-7, the V gene TRBV7-2, with D unclear. The CDR3 is made up of 13 amino acids. The V gene's germline CDR1 is SGHTA and CDR2 FQGNSA. The V gene lost 5 bases and the J gene lost 2 bases, with 10 bases spanning the gap. This CDR3 is CASSQEWAYEQYF. CDR3 DNA sequence: TGTGCCAGCAGCCAAGAGTGGGCCTACGAGCAGTACTTC.

A remark on this clone: This is likely an artifact of a read error, given a far larger clone one base away. V is TRBV11-1 and J is TRBJ2-1; the D gene is possibly TRBD1 (6 bases). The CDR3 consists of 15 residues. CDR1 and CDR2 (germline): SGHAT, FQDESV (reference sequence). Trimming left V 5 bases short and J 8 bases short, with 19 bases between. The CDR3 DNA reads TGTGCCAGCAGCGCTACCGCGGCAGGGGACGATGAGCAGTTCTTC. Translation gives CASSATAAGDDEQFF.

This clone showed up many times. V is TRBV7-2 and J is TRBJ2-1, with D possibly TRBD1 on 5 matching bases. The CDR3 totals 15 residues. Trimming removed 6 bases at V and 9 bases at J, with 21 bases between. The germline CDR1 and CDR2 sequences are SGHTA and FQGNSA. The CDR3 nucleotides are TGTGCCAGCAGTCCCGACATCGGTTGGGGCGGTGAGCAGTTCTTC. Its translation: CASSPDIGWGGEQFF.

As concerns this clone: A read error likely explains this, since a far larger clone differs by one base. The CDR3 end shows no conserved phenylalanine or tryptophan, and so a read error is likely. This rearrangement joins TRBV27 to TRBJ2-7; D remains unclear. Germline V lookup: CDR1 MNHEY, CDR2 SMNVEV (reference sequence). Trimming cost V 6 bases and J 0 bases, with 15 bases left between them. There are 15 residues in the CDR3. This chain's CDR3 is CASSLAGPSSYEQYL. CDR3 nucleotide sequence: TGTGCCAGCAGCCTCGCCGGGCCAAGCTCCTACGAGCAGTACCTC.